Below, 4 T cell receptor beta chains from the same sample are listed, as sequenced in a study of OX40 agonist ivuxolimab in advanced cancers. Assay: immunoSEQ multiplex PCR; the TCRdb copy retains only in-frame clones and omits some. In the table there are tens of thousands of clones, around 89% of which are singletons. The specimen comprised CD4+ or CD8+ T cells sorted from blood, sampled in a trial of the OX40 agonist ivuxolimab. The receptors derive from an adult with an advanced solid tumor such as melanoma, head and neck, liver or kidney cancer.

In its sample, this clone was seen a few times. The J gene is TRBJ2-7, the V gene TRBV19; the match to TRBD2 covers 7 bases. V lost 2 bases, J lost 7 bases, and 20 bases stayed unmatched. The CDR3 consists of 18 residues. Germline V gene data show CDR1 as LNHDA and CDR2 as SQIVND (reference sequence). The CDR3 sequence: CASSIQAPTASGAGEQYF. In DNA, the CDR3 is TGTGCCAGTAGTATACAGGCCCCCACGGCTAGCGGAGCGGGGGAGCAGTACTTC.

This clone appeared a single time. This sequence joins TRBV7-9 and TRBJ2-1, with TRBD1 identical over 9 bases. Germline V lookup: CDR1 SEHNR, CDR2 FQNEAQ (reference sequence). The CDR3 is made up of 15 amino acids. V was clipped by 1 base and J by 4 bases; unmatched bases: 2. CDR3 DNA sequence: TGTGCCAGCAGCTTAGGGGACAGGGCGTACAATGAGCAGTTCTTC. Residues: CASSLGDRAYNEQFF.

The V call is TRBV28, the J call TRBJ1-1, with D maybe TRBD1 (6 bases). The CDR3 runs 15 residues. V was trimmed by 5 bases and J by 0 bases, leaving 13 bases between them. Germline-derived CDR1 and CDR2 are MDHEN and SYDVKM. DNA for the CDR3: TGTGCCAGCAGTCCTCAACAGGGTCTGAACACTGAAGCTTTCTTT. This codes for CASSPQQGLNTEAFF.

The chain links TRBV13 to TRBJ2-7, with D uncertain. In germline, CDR1 is PRHDT, CDR2 FYEKMQ (reference sequence). V was shortened by 2 bases and J by 2 bases, with 13 bases between the two germline ends. This CDR3 is built from 15 residues. Here the CDR3 reads CASSLRKTEPYEQYF. Here the CDR3 DNA reads TGTGCCAGCAGCTTAAGGAAGACGGAGCCCTACGAGCAGTACTTC.